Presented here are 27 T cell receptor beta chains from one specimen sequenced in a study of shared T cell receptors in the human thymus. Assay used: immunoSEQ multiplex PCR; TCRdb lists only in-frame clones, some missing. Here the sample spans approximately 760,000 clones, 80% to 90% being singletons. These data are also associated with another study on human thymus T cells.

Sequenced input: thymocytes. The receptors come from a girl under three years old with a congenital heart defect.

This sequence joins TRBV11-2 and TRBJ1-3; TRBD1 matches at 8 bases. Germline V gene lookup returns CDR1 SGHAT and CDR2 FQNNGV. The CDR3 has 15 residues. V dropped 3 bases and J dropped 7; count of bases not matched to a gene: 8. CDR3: CASSFEGQVLNTIYF. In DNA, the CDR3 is TGTGCCAGCAGCTTCGAGGGACAGGTCCTGAACACCATATATTTT.

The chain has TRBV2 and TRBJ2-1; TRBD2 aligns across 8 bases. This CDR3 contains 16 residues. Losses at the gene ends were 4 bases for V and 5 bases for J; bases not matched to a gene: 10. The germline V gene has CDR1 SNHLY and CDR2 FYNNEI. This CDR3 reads CASSVAASGPNNEQFF. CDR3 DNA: TGTGCCAGCAGTGTAGCGGCTAGCGGGCCCAACAATGAGCAGTTCTTC.

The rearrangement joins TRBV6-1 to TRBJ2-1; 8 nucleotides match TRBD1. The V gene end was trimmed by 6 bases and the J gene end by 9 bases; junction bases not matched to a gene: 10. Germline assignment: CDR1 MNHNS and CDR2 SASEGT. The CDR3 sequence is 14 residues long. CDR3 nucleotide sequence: TGTGCCAGCAGGGGAAACAGGGGGGTAGGTGAGCAGTTCTTC. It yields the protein CASRGNRGVGEQFF.

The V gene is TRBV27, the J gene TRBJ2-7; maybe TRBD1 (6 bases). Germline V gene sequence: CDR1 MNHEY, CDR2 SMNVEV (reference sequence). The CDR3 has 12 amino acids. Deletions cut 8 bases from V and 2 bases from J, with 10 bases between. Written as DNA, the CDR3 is TGTGCCAGCGCCGGACAGACCTACGAGCAGTACTTC. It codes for CASAGQTYEQYF.

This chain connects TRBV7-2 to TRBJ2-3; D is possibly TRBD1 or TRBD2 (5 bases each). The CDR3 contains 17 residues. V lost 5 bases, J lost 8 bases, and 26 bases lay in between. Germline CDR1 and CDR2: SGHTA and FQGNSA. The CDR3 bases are TGTGCCAGCAGCCTAGGGACCCCAGCTGACGAACAGGTTACGCAGTATTTT. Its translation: CASSLGTPADEQVTQYF.

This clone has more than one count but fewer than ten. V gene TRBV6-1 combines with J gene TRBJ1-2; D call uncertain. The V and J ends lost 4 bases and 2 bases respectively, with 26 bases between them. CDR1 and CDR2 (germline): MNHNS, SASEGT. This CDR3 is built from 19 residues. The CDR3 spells CASSGFPGKPRTLNYGYTF. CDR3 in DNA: TGTGCCAGCAGTGGATTCCCCGGGAAGCCGCGTACCTTAAACTATGGCTACACCTTC.

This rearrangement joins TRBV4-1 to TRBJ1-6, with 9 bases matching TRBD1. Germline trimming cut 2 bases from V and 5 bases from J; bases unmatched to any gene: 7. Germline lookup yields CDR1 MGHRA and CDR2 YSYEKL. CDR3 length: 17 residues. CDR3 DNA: TGCGCCAGCAGCCAACAGGACAGGGGCCTAAATAATTCACCCCTCCACTTT. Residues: CASSQQDRGLNNSPLHF.

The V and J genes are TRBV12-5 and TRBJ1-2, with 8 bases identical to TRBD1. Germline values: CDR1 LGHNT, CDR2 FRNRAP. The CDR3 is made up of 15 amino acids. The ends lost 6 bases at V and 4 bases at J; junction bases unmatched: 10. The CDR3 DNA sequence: TGTGCTAGTGGGGGACCGGACAGGGAGTCCTATGGCTACACCTTC. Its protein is CASGGPDRESYGYTF. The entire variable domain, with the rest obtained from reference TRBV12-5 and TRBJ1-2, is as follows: DARVTQTPRHKVTEMGQEVTMRCQPILGHNTVFWYRQTMMQGLELLAYFRNRAPLDDSGMPKDRFSAEMPDATLATLKIQPSEPRDSAVYFCASGGPDRESYGYTFGSGTRLTVV.

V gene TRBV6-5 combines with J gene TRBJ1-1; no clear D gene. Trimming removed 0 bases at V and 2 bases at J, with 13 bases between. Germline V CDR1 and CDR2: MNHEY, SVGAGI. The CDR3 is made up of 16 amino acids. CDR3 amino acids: CASSYSSVCSNTEAFF. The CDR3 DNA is TGTGCCAGCAGTTACTCGAGCGTTTGTAGTAACACTGAAGCTTTCTTT.

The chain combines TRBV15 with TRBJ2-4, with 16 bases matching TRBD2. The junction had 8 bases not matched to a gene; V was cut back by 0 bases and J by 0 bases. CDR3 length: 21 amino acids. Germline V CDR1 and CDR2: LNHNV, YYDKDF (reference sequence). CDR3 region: CATSREGLAGGRDLAKNIQYF. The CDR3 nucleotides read TGTGCCACCAGCAGAGAGGGACTAGCGGGGGGGCGAGACCTAGCCAAAAACATTCAGTACTTC.

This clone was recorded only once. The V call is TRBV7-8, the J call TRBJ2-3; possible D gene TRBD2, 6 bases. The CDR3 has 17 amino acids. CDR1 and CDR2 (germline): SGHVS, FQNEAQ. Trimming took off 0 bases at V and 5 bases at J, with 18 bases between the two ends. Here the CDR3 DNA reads TGTGCCAGCAGCTTAGCGCACGTCGGGGGAAAGAAAGATACGCAGTATTTT. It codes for CASSLAHVGGKKDTQYF.

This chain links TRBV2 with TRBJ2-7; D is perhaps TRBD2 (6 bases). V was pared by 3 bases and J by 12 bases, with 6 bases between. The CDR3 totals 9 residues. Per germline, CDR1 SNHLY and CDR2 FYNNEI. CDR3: CASSDGGYF. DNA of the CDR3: TGTGCCAGCAGTGACGGGGGGTACTTC.

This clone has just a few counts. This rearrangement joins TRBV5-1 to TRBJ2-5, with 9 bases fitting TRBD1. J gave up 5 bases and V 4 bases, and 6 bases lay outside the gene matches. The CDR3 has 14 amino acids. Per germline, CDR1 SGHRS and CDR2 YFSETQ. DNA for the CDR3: TGCGCCAGCAGCCGGGGACAGGGCCACGAGACCCAGTACTTC. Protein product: CASSRGQGHETQYF. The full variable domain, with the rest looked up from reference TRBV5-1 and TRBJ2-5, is KAGVTQTPRYLIKTRGQQVTLSCSPISGHRSVSWYQQTPGQGLQFLFEYFSETQRNKGNFPGRFSGRQFSNSRSEMNVSTLELGDSALYLCASSRGQGHETQYFGPGTRLLVL.

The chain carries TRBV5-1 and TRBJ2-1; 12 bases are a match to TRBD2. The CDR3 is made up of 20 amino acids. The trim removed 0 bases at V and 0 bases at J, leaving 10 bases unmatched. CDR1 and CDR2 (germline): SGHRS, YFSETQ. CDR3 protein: CASSLVPQTSGGVSYNEQFF. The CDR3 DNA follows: TGCGCCAGCAGCTTGGTGCCCCAGACTAGCGGGGGAGTCTCCTACAATGAGCAGTTCTTC.

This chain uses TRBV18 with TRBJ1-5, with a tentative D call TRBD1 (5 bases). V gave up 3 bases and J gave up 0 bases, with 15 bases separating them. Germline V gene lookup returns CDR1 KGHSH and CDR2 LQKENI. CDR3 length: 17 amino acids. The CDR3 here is CASSPQRQPYSNQPQHF. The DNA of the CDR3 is TGTGCCAGCTCACCCCAGAGACAGCCTTATAGCAATCAGCCCCAGCATTTT.

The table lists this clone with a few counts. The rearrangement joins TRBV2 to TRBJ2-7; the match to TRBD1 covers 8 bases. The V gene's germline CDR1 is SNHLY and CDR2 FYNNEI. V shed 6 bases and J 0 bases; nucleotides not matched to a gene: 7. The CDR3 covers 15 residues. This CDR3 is CASRDRGPISYEQYF. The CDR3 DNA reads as TGTGCCAGCAGAGACAGGGGCCCTATCTCCTACGAGCAGTACTTC.

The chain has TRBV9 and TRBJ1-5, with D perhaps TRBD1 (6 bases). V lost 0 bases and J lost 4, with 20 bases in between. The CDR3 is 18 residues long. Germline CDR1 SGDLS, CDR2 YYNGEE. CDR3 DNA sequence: TGTGCCAGCAGCGTAGGGCCCGGGGGGGCAGGGGATAATCAGCCCCAGCATTTT. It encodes CASSVGPGGAGDNQPQHF.

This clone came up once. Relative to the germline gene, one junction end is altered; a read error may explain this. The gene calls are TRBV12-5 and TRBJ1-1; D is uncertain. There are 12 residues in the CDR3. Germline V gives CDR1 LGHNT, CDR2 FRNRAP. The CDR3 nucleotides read TGTGCTAGTGGTTTGGTACTGGCAGAAGCGGTCTTT. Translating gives CASGLVLAEAVF. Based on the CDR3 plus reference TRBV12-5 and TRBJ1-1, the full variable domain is DARVTQTPRHKVTEMGQEVTMRCQPILGHNTVFWYRQTMMQGLELLAYFRNRAPLDDSGMPKDRFSAEMPDATLATLKIQPSEPRDSAVYFCASGLVLAEAVFGQGTRLTVV.

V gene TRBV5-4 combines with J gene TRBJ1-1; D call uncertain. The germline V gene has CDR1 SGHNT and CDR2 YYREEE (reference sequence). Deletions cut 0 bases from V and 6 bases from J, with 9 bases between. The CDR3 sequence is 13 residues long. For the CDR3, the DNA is TGTGCCAGCAGCTTGGGTCAGGCCTCTGAAGCTTTCTTT. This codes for CASSLGQASEAFF.

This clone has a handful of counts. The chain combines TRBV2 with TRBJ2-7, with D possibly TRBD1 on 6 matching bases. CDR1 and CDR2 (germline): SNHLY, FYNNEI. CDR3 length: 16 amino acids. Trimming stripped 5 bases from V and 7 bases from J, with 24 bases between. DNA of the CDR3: TGTGCCAGCAGTCCAGACAGGCCCCCCCCCTACGGGGAGCAGTACTTC. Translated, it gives CASSPDRPPPYGEQYF.

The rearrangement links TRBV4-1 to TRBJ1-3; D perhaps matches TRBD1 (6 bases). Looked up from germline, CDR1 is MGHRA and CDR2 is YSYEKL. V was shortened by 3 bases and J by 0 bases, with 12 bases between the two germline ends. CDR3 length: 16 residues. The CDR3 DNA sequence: TGCGCCAGCAGCCACATAGACAGGAACTCTGGAAACACCATATATTTT. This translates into CASSHIDRNSGNTIYF.

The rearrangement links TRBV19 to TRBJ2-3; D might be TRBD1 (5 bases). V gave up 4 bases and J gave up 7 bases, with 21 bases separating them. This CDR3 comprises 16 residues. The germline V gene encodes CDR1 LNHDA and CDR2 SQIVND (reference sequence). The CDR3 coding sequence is TGTGCCAGTAGTACCCAAACCCCCGACAGTGCGTATACGCAGTATTTT. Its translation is CASSTQTPDSAYTQYF.

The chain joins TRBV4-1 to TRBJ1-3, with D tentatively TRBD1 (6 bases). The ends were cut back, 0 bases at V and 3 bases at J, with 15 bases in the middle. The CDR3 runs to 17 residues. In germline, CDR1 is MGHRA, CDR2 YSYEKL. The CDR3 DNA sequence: TGCGCCAGCAGCCAAGAGGGGAGGGGGGGCTTTGGAAACACCATATATTTT. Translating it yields CASSQEGRGGFGNTIYF.

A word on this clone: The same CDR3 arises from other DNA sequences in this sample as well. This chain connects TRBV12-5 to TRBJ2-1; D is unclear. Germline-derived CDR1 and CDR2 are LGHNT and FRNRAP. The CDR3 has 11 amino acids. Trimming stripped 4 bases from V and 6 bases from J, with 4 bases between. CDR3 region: CASGWANEQFF. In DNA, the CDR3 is TGTGCTAGTGGTTGGGCCAATGAGCAGTTCTTC.

The DNA for the CDR3 is TGTGCCACCAGCAGAGACAGGGAAATGAACACTGAAGCTTTCTTT. Protein sequence: CATSRDREMNTEAFF. The chain recombines TRBV15 with TRBJ1-1; tentatively, D is TRBD1 (5 bases). Germline V gene sequence: CDR1 LNHNV, CDR2 YYDKDF (reference sequence). The CDR3 runs 15 residues. V shed 0 bases and J shed 0 bases, with 8 bases lying between them. Full variable domain (remainder filled in from reference TRBV15 and TRBJ1-1): DAMVIQNPRYQVTQFGKPVTLSCSQTLNHNVMYWYQQKSSQAPKLLFHYYDKDFNNEADTPDNFQSRRPNTSFCFLDIRSPGLGDTAMYLCATSRDREMNTEAFFGQGTRLTVV.

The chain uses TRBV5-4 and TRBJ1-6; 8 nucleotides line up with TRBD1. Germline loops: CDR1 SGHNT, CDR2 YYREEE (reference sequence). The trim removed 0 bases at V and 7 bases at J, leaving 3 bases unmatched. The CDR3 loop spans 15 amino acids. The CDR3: CASSLGQGPNSPLHF. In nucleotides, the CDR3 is TGTGCCAGCAGCTTGGGACAGGGGCCGAATTCACCCCTCCACTTT.

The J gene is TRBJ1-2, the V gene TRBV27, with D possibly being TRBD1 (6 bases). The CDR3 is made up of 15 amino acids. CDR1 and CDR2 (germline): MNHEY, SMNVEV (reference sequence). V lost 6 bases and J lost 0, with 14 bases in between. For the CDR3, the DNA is TGTGCCAGCAGACAGGACAGCCTAGCTAACTATGGCTACACCTTC. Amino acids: CASRQDSLANYGYTF.